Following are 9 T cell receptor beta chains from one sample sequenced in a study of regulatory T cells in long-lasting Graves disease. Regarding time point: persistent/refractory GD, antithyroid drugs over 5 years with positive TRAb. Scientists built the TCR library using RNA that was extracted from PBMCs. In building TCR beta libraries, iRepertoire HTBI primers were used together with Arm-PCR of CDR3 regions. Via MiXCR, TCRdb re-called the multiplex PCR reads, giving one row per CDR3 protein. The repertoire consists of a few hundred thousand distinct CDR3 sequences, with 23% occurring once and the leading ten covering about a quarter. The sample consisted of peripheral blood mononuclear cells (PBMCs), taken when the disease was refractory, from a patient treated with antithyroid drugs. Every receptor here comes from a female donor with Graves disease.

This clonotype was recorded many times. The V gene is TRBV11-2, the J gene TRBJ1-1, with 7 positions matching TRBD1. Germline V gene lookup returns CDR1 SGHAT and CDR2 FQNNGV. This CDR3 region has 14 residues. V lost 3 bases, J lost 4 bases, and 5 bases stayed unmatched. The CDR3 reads CASSLTGSGTEAFF. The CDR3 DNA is TGTGCCAGCAGCTTGACAGGGTCGGGCACTGAAGCTTTCTTT.

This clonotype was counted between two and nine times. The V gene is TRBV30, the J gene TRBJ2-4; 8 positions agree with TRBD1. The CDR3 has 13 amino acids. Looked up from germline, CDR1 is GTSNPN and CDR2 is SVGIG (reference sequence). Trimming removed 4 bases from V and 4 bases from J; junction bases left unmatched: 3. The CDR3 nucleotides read TGTGCCTGGACCAGGGGGCTAAAAAACATTCAGTACTTC. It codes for CAWTRGLKNIQYF.

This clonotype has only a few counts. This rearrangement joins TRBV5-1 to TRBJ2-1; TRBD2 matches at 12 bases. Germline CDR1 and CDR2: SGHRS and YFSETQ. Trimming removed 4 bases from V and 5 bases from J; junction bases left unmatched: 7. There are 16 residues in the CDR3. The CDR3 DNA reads TGCGCCAGCAGCCTGCTAACTAGCGGGGGGAACAATGAGCAGTTCTTC. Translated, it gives CASSLLTSGGNNEQFF.

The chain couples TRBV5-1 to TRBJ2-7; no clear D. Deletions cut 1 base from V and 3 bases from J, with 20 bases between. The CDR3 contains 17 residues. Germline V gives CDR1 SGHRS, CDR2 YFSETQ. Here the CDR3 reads CASSLTLIGPGGYEQYF. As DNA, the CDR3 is TGCGCCAGCAGCTTGACTTTGATTGGGCCAGGTGGCTACGAGCAGTACTTC.

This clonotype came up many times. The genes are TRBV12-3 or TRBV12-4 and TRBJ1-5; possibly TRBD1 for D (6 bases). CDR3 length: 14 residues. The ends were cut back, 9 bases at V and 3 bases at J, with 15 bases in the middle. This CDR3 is CASHRVGTNQPQHF. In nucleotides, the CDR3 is TGTGCCAGTCACAGGGTAGGGACCAATCAGCCCCAGCATTTT.

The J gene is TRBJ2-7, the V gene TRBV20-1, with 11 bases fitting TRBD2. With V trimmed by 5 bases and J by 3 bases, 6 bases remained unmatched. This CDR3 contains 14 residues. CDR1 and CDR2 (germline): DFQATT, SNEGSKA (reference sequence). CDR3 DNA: TGCAGTGCTCTACTAGCGGGAGATATCTACGAGCAGTACTTC. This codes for CSALLAGDIYEQYF.

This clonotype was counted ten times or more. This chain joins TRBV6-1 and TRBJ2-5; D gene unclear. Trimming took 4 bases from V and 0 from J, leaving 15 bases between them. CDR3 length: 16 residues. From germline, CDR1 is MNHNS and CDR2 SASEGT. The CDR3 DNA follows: TGTGCCAGCAGTGGCGAACTACGGCCGTACCAAGAGACCCAGTACTTC. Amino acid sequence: CASSGELRPYQETQYF.

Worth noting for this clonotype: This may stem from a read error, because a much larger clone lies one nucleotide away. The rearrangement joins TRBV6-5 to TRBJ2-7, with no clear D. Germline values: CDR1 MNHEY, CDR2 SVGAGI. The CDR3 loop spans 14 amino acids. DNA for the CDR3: TGTGCCAGCAGTTATGAAGGGAAGGGTGACGAGCGGTACTTC. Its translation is CASSYEGKGDERYF.

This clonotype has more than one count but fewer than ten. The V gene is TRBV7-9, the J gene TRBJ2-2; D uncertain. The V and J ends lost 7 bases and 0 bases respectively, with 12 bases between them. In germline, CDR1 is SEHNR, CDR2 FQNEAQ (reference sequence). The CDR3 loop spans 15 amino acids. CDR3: CASTSRFANTGELFF. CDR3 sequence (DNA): TGTGCCAGCACCTCGAGGTTCGCGAACACCGGGGAGCTGTTTTTT. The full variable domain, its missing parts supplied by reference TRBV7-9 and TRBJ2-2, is DTGVSQNPRHKITKRGQNVTFRCDPISEHNRLYWYRQTLGQGPEFLTYFQNEAQLEKSRLLSDRFSAERPKGSFSTLEIQRTEQGDSAMYLCASTSRFANTGELFFGEGSRLTVL.